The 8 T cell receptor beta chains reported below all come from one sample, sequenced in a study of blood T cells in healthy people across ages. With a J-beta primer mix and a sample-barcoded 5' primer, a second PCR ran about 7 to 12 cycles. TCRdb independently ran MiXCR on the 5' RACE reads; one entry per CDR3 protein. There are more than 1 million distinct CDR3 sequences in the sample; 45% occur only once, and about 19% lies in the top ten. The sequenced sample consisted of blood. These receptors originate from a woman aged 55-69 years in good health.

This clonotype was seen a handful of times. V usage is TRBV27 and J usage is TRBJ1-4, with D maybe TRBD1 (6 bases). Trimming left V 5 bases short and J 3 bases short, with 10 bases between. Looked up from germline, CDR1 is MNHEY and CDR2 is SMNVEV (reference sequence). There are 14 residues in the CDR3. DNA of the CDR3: TGTGCCAGCAGTGTACAGGGTCCTAATGAAAAACTGTTTTTT. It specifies CASSVQGPNEKLFF.

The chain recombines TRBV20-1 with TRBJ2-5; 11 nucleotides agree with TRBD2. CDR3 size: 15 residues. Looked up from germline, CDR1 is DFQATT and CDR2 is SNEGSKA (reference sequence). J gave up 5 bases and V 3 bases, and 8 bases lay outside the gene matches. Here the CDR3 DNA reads TGCAGTGCTAGGGTAGCGGGAGGGACTCGGGAGACCCAGTACTTC. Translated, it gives CSARVAGGTRETQYF.

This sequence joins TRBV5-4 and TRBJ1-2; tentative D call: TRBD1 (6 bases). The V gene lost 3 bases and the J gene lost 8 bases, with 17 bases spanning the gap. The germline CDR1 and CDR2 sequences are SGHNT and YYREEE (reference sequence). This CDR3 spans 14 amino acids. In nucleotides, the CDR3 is TGTGCCAGCAGCTCGACAGGAAGGCAATACGGCTACACCTTC. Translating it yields CASSSTGRQYGYTF.

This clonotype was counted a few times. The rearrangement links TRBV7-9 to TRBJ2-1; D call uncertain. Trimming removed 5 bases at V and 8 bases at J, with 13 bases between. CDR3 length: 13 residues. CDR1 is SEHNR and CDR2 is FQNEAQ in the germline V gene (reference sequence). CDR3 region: CASSLPGPDEQFF. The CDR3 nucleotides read TGTGCCAGCAGCCTCCCAGGCCCCGATGAGCAGTTCTTC.

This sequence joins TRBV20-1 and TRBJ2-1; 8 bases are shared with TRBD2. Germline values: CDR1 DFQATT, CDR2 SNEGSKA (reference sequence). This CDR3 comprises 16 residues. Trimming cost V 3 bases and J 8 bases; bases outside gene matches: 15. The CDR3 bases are TGCAGTGCTAGGGGGCCCGGGACTAGGGGGGTGGATGAGCAGTTCTTC. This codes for CSARGPGTRGVDEQFF.

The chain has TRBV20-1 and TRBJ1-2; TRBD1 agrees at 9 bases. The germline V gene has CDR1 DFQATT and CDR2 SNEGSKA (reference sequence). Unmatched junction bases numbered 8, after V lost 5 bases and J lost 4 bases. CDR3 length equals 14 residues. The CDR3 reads CSASTGTGTYGYTF. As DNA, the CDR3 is TGCAGTGCTTCCACCGGGACAGGGACCTATGGCTACACCTTC.

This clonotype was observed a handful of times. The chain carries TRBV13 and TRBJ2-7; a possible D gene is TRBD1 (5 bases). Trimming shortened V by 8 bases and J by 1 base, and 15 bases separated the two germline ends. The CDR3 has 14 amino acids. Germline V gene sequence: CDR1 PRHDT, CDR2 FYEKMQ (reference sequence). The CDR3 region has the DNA TGTGCCAGCGCCCCCGGGCGACAGTCCTACGAGCAGTACTTC. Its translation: CASAPGRQSYEQYF.

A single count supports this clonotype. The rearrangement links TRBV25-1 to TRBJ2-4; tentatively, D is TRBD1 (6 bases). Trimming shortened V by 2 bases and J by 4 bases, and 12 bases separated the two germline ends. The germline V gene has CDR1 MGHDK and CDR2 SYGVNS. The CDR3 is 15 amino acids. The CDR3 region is CASSEDRGGKNIQYF. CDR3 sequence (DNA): TGTGCCAGCAGTGAAGATAGAGGGGGAAAAAACATTCAGTACTTC.